The present entry profiles one T cell receptor (beta chain) with its context. Its antigen is currently unknown. The CDR3 runs 16 residues. V lost 5 bases to trimming and J lost 5 bases; unmatched junction nucleotides: 9. The germline V gene encodes CDR1 MDHEN and CDR2 SYDVKM. The sample originates from a study of cytomegalovirus exposure and HLA in healthy donors. PCR amplification relied on 60 Vbeta primers (plus 13 Jbeta primers). TCRdb's table, derived via immunoSEQ multiplex PCR, lists solely in-frame clones and lacks some. The profile shows 100,000 to 120,000 clones, roughly three quarters of them singletons. Study results and limitations: A few chains linked to CMV were shown in vitro to be specific for CMV antigens. Among CMV-associated TCR beta chains, most appeared HLA-restricted in a later analysis. Earlier results showed most TCR beta V segments being productive about 87% or about 30% of the time. A later analysis by the authors found several of the most significant clusters apparently linked to common viral pathogens.

The sequence came from a man aged 40-49 years in good health and CMV-seronegative. The genes are TRBV28 and TRBJ2-5; 12 bases map to TRBD2. What was sequenced was PBMCs. CDR3 bases: TGTGCCAGCAGTCCTCGACTAGCGGGAGTCCGTGAGACCCAGTACTTC. Encoded protein: CASSPRLAGVRETQYF.